These 7 T cell receptor beta chains share one sample of origin, sequenced in a study of Graves' ophthalmopathy and Graves' hyperthyroidism. Amplifying from RNA transcripts, the study obtained TCR beta CDR3 regions. Scientists carried out first-round RT-PCR using HTBI primers and then a second-round multiplex PCR. TCRdb reprocessed the multiplex PCR reads via MiXCR and lists one record per CDR3 protein. The data contain 400,000 to 450,000 distinct CDR3 sequences, roughly 20% of them singletons. Sequenced material: peripheral blood. The receptors were sampled from a young woman with stable Graves' hyperthyroidism.

The genes are TRBV6-1 and TRBJ2-7; 7 bases match TRBD1. Germline CDR1 reads MNHNS; CDR2 reads SASEGT. This CDR3 is built from 15 residues. J was trimmed by 4 bases and V by 6 bases; bases with no gene match: 12. DNA of the CDR3: TGTGCCAGCAGCAACAGGGGACAGACCCCTTACGAGCAGTACTTC. It yields the protein CASSNRGQTPYEQYF.

This chain uses TRBV6-5 with TRBJ2-5; no reliable D call. V was clipped by 3 bases and J by 5 bases, with 13 bases between them. CDR3 size: 14 residues. The germline V gene encodes CDR1 MNHEY and CDR2 SVGAGI. The CDR3 region is CASSYESKRETQYF. The DNA for the CDR3 is TGTGCCAGCAGTTATGAGAGTAAAAGGGAGACCCAGTACTTC.

This clonotype was found a few times. A single base separates this from a much larger clone, so it may be a read error. The chain is built from TRBV6-5 and TRBJ2-5, with TRBD2 matching over 9 bases. The J call is doubtful: the DNA matches TRBJ2-1 better. This CDR3 is 16 amino acids long. Germline V CDR1 and CDR2: MNHEY, SVGAGI. CDR3 DNA sequence: TGTGCCAGCAGTCACGGGGGTGCGGGAGGGCCTTCTGAGCAGTTCTTC. Translated, it gives CASSHGGAGGPSEQFF.

The chain has TRBV6-4 and TRBJ1-2; D unclear. This CDR3 region has 14 residues. The V end was cut by 0 bases, the J end by 7 bases, with 12 bases between. The germline CDR1 and CDR2 sequences are MRHNA and SNTAGT. The chain's CDR3 is CASSDSWEGSGYTF. CDR3 in DNA: TGTGCCAGCAGTGACTCGTGGGAAGGATCTGGCTACACCTTC.

With respect to this clonotype: A junction boundary mismatches the germline segment, possibly from a read error. The chain carries TRBV20-1 and TRBJ2-4, with 10 bases fitting TRBD2. The CDR3 consists of 16 residues. Germline CDR1 is DFQATT and CDR2 is SNEGSKA (reference sequence). CDR3 DNA: TGCAGTGCTAGAGACCCTAAAGCGGGAGGGATGGACATTAAGTACTTC. Protein: CSARDPKAGGMDIKYF.

This clonotype was recorded at least ten times. The chain joins TRBV19 to TRBJ2-7; TRBD2 aligns across 8 bases. The V gene end was trimmed by 3 bases and the J gene end by 3 bases; junction bases not matched to a gene: 7. The CDR3 has 15 residues. Germline-derived CDR1 and CDR2 are LNHDA and SQIVND (reference sequence). CDR3 bases: TGTGCCAGTAGTATGTCGAGCGGGAGCGGCTACGAGCAGTACTTC. Translated: CASSMSSGSGYEQYF.

This clonotype was counted many times. The V call is TRBV6-2 or TRBV6-3, the J call TRBJ1-5, with D perhaps TRBD1 (5 bases). V was trimmed by 2 bases and J by 2 bases, leaving 7 bases between them. The CDR3 contains 14 residues. Per the germline V gene, CDR1 is MNHEY and CDR2 is SVGEGT. The CDR3 spells CASSYRGGNQPQHF. The CDR3 bases are TGTGCCAGCAGTTACAGGGGTGGCAATCAGCCCCAGCATTTT.